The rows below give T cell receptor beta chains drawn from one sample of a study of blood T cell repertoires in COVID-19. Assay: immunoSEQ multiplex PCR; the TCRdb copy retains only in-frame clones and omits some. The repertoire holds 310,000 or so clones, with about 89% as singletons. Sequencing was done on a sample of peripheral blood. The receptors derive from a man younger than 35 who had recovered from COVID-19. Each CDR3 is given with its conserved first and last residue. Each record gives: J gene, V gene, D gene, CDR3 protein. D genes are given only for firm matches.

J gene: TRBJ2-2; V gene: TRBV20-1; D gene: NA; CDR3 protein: CSASSGAMNTGELFF
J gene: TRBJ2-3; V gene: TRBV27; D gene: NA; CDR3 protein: CASVQLGSTDTQYF
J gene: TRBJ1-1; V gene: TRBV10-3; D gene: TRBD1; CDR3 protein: CAISGVDRGLTEAFF
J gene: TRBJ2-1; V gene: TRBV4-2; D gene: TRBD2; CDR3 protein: CASSQAEGDWRGTYNEQFF
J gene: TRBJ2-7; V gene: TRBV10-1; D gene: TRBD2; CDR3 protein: CASSEGLAGREQYF
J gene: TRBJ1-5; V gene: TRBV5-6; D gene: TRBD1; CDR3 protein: CASSLTGGASNQPQHF
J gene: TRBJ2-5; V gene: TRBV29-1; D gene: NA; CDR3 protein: CSVVVTEETQYF
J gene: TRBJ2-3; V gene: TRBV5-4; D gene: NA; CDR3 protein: CASSFDGGSPSDTQYF
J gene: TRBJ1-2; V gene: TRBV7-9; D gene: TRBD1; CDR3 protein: CASSLGDRVSYGYTF
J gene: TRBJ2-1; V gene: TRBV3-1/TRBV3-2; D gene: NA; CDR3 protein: CASGGYNEQFF
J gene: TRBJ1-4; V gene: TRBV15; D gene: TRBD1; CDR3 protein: CATSRGDSPTNEKLFF
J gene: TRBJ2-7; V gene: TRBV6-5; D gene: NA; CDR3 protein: CASRPGLYSYEQYF
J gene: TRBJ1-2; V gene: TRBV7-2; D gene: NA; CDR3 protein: CASSLDAGYGYTF
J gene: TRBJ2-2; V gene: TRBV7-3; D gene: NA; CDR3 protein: CASSAQRGVDTGELFF
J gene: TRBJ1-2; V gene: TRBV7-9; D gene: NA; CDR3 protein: CASSLSIWRANYGYTF
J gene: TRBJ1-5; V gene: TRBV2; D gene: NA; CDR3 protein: CASTGGAGNQPQHF
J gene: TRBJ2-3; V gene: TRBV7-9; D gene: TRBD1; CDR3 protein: CASSYDRGTDTQYF
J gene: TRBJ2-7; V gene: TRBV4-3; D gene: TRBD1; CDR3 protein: CASSQDTGTGAPYEQYF
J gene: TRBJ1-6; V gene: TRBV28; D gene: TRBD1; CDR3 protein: CATSGQSSYNSPLHF
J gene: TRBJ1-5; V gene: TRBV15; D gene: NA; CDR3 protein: CATSREKLSNQPQHF
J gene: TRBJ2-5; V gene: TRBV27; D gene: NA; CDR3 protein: CASRASGNPQETQYF
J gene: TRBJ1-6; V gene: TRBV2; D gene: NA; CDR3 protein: CASKRGREDNSPLHF
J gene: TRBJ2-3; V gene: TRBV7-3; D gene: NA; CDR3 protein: CASSFQGTGVDTQYF